This T cell receptor beta chain was identified during a study of control samples from healthy donors and cancer patients. Measured with immunoSEQ multiplex PCR; TCRdb has only the in-frame clones, and not every one. The data show around 90,000 clones, more than 75% seen once. V shed 0 bases and J shed 7 bases, with 19 bases lying between them. Per the germline V gene, CDR1 is SGHVS and CDR2 is FQNEAQ. The CDR3 has 17 residues. What was sequenced was blood. This sequence originates from a middle-aged woman in good health. The chain has TRBV7-8 and TRBJ1-5, with D unresolved. CDR3 nucleotide sequence: TGTGCCAGCAGCTTAGCAGCTTCCGGAGGCATAAGGCAGCCCCAGCATTTT. Translation: CASSLAASGGIRQPQHF.